Listed below are T cell receptor beta chains from one sample, sequenced in a study of response to subunit inactivated influenza vaccine. Using its own MiXCR run on the RT-PCR reads, TCRdb lists one record per CDR3 protein. Of hundreds of thousands of distinct CDR3 sequences in the sample, about 25% were seen once. Sequenced here: CD4+ T cells sorted from PBMCs, sampled roughly 5 days after vaccination. The receptor source for this set is a middle-aged man who received an inactivated influenza vaccine. The CDR3 runs from the conserved cysteine through the conserved F or W. D genes are given only for firm matches. Size is stated for part of the rows, as once, few or many counts, or as a class when the clone is expanded.

>TRBV28|TRBJ2-7|TRBD1|-
CASPTGKVLYEQYF
TGTGCCAGCCCGACAGGGAAAGTTCTCTACGAGCAGTACTTC
>TRBV3-1|TRBJ2-1|TRBD2|-
CASSLKFQPGGEQFF
TGTGCCAGCAGCCTCAAATTCCAACCGGGAGGGGAGCAGTTCTTC
>TRBV20-1|TRBJ2-4|-|few
CSASGRSSAKNIQYF
TGCAGTGCTAGTGGCAGATCTTCAGCCAAAAACATTCAGTACTTC
>TRBV28|TRBJ2-7|-|-
CASSRPGGSYEQYF
TGTGCCAGCAGCCGCCCCGGGGGATCCTACGAGCAGTACTTC
>TRBV5-1|TRBJ2-3|TRBD2|-
CASSMFPPSGGVGDTQYF
TGCGCCAGCAGCATGTTCCCCCCTAGCGGGGGGGTGGGAGATACGCAGTATTTT
>TRBV20-1|TRBJ2-1|-|few
CSARDVRGETYNEQFF
TGCAGTGCTAGAGATGTTCGAGGGGAAACCTACAATGAGCAGTTCTTC
>TRBV7-2|TRBJ2-7|-|few
CASSLGAGIAYEQYF
TGTGCCAGCAGCTTAGGTGCAGGGATCGCCTACGAGCAGTACTTC
>TRBV12-3/TRBV12-4|TRBJ2-2|-|few
CASSFGDSKVSGELFF
TGTGCCAGCAGTTTTGGGGACTCTAAAGTCTCCGGGGAGCTGTTTTTT
>TRBV20-1|TRBJ2-1|-|once
CSASDSRTYNEQFF
TGCAGTGCTAGTGACAGCAGGACCTACAATGAGCAGTTCTTC
>TRBV7-9|TRBJ2-1|-|-
CASSFFRGEQFF
TGTGCCAGCAGCTTCTTTCGGGGTGAGCAGTTCTTC
>TRBV29-1|TRBJ1-1|-|-
CSVVRGTEAFF
TGCAGCGTTGTACGCGGGACAGAAGCTTTCTTT
>TRBV28|TRBJ2-7|TRBD1|-
CASSLVRGPYEQYF
TGTGCCAGCAGTTTAGTCAGGGGGCCGTACGAGCAGTACTTC
>TRBV20-1|TRBJ1-5|TRBD1|-
CSAHRGRGNQPQHF
TGCAGTGCCCACAGGGGGCGGGGCAATCAGCCCCAGCATTTT
>TRBV5-4|TRBJ1-2|-|-
CASSLSTDNYGYTF
TGTGCCAGCAGCTTGAGTACAGACAACTATGGCTACACCTTC
>TRBV27|TRBJ2-5|-|few
CASRDYRGETQYF
TGTGCCAGCAGGGACTACCGGGGAGAGACCCAGTACTTC
>TRBV12-3/TRBV12-4|TRBJ1-1|TRBD1|few
CASSSDRYTEAFF
TGTGCCAGCAGTTCGGACAGGTACACTGAAGCTTTCTTT
>TRBV12-3/TRBV12-4|TRBJ2-2|TRBD1|many
CASRAGTGTAGELFF
TGTGCCAGCAGGGCCGGGACAGGGACGGCCGGGGAGCTGTTTTTT
>TRBV7-2|TRBJ2-3|-|few
CASSLLARIGDTQYF
TGTGCCAGCAGCTTACTAGCTAGGATTGGAGATACGCAGTATTTT
>TRBV7-2|TRBJ2-5|TRBD1|-
CASSRRQGVQETQYF
TGTGCCAGCAGCAGGAGACAGGGGGTACAAGAGACCCAGTACTTC
>TRBV25-1|TRBJ2-4|-|few
CASSDQGITKNIQYF
TGTGCCAGCAGTGACCAGGGGATTACCAAAAACATTCAGTACTTC
>TRBV29-1|TRBJ2-1|TRBD2|-
CSVMLAGLVSYNEQFF
TGCAGCGTTATGCTAGCGGGACTTGTCTCCTACAATGAGCAGTTCTTC
>TRBV28|TRBJ2-7|-|few
CASRTATVYEQYF
TGTGCCAGCAGGACAGCCACCGTCTACGAGCAGTACTTC
>TRBV5-1|TRBJ2-7|-|-
CASSSQGGGAPNEQYF
TGCGCCAGCAGCTCCCAGGGAGGGGGGGCGCCAAACGAGCAGTACTTC
>TRBV20-1|TRBJ2-1|TRBD2|few
CSASRTSGSLRNEQFF
TGCAGTGCTAGTCGGACTAGCGGGAGCCTTAGGAATGAGCAGTTCTTC